One sample yielded the 19 T cell receptor beta chains listed below, sequenced in a study of spatial heterogeneity in lung cancer. As for time point: sample taken at primary tumor resection. Sequencing was performed on whole RNA extracted from tumor and nontumor lung tissue, or from frozen PBMC, and the material was left unsorted. TCRdb passed the 5' RACE reads through MiXCR, listing each CDR3 protein once. Of roughly 16,000 distinct CDR3 sequences detected, about a fifth appear once; the ten largest clones hold around 19%. Sequenced material: PBMCs, taken at surgery. The receptor source for this set is a female donor with early-stage non-small cell lung cancer.

The genes are TRBV7-8 and TRBJ2-6; D is unresolved. From germline, CDR1 is SGHVS and CDR2 FQNEAQ. Trimming pared 1 base from V and 2 bases from J, leaving 6 bases between. The CDR3 sequence is 15 residues long. CDR3 loop: CASSLVGTGANVLTF. CDR3 coding DNA: TGTGCCAGCAGCTTAGTAGGAACTGGGGCCAACGTCCTGACTTTC.

By share, this clonotype counts as medium-sized (0.01 to 0.1%). J is TRBJ1-2 and V is TRBV7-2; D uncertain. Trimming left V 1 base short and J 0 bases short, with 9 bases between. The length of the CDR3 is 15 residues. The V gene's germline CDR1 is SGHTA and CDR2 FQGNSA. This CDR3 is CASSLDLRPNYGYTF. CDR3 coding DNA: TGTGCCAGCAGCTTAGACTTGAGACCTAACTATGGCTACACCTTC.

Sample share makes this clonotype medium-sized (0.01 to 0.1%). V usage is TRBV9 and J usage is TRBJ2-7, with 8 positions matching TRBD1. This CDR3 spans 13 amino acids. V trimming: 4 bases; J trimming: 2 bases; junction bases outside the gene matches: 2. Germline loops: CDR1 SGDLS, CDR2 YYNGEE. The CDR3: CASSSQGAYEQYF. CDR3 nucleotide sequence: TGTGCCAGCAGCTCACAGGGGGCCTACGAGCAGTACTTC.

This clonotype was seen many times. The genes are TRBV7-3 and TRBJ2-3; 8 nucleotides line up with TRBD2. Germline V gene lookup returns CDR1 SGHTA and CDR2 FQGTGA. The CDR3 runs to 15 residues. V lost 1 base and J lost 3; bases outside the gene matches: 3. The CDR3 nucleotides are TGTGCCAGCAGCTTAAAAGCGGGAGAGACAGATACGCAGTATTTT. Translated: CASSLKAGETDTQYF.

This clonotype has at least ten counts. This chain uses TRBV7-2 with TRBJ2-1; TRBD1 might be the D (8 bases). V gave up 6 bases and J gave up 0 bases, with 12 bases separating them. This CDR3 has 15 amino acids. Germline loops: CDR1 SGHTA, CDR2 FQGNSA. CDR3: CASRAGTGSYNEQFF. The CDR3 DNA follows: TGTGCCAGCAGAGCGGGGACAGGCTCCTACAATGAGCAGTTCTTC.

This sequence joins TRBV5-1 and TRBJ2-4, with a weak D call TRBD1 (5 bases). Germline V gives CDR1 SGHRS, CDR2 YFSETQ. The CDR3 extends over 14 amino acids. V lost 0 bases and J lost 2, with 6 bases in between. The CDR3 spells CASSLGQTKNIQYF. CDR3 nucleotide sequence: TGCGCCAGCAGCTTGGGACAGACCAAAAACATTCAGTACTTC.

V gene TRBV28 combines with J gene TRBJ1-1; 7 bases line up with TRBD1. From germline, CDR1 is MDHEN and CDR2 SYDVKM. V trimming: 6 bases; J trimming: 4 bases; junction bases outside the gene matches: 11. This CDR3 has 15 amino acids. Here the CDR3 DNA reads TGTGCCAGCAGCCTACGAGACAGGGAGGGCACTGAAGCTTTCTTT. It is translated as CASSLRDREGTEAFF.

The chain uses TRBV29-1 and TRBJ2-5, with 9 bases identical to TRBD1. The CDR3 has 17 amino acids. Looked up from germline, CDR1 is SQVTM and CDR2 is ANQGSEA. The junction had 15 bases not matched to a gene; V was cut back by 2 bases and J by 5 bases. DNA of the CDR3: TGCAGCGTTGAACACAGGGGGCGTTGGTCACCAACGGAGACCCAGTACTTC. Translated, it gives CSVEHRGRWSPTETQYF.

The chain joins TRBV25-1 to TRBJ2-1; TRBD2 matches 11 bases. V lost 3 bases and J lost 5; bases outside the gene matches: 12. This CDR3 comprises 18 residues. Germline-derived CDR1 and CDR2 are MGHDK and SYGVNS. The CDR3 DNA reads as TGTGCCAGCAGTGAGCCCCCTCGACTAGCGGGAAGCCACAATGAGCAGTTCTTC. Encoded protein: CASSEPPRLAGSHNEQFF.

This clonotype was counted at least ten times. The chain joins TRBV9 to TRBJ2-3; no clear D gene. Germline V gives CDR1 SGDLS, CDR2 YYNGEE. The CDR3 spans 11 residues. The V and J ends lost 2 bases and 6 bases respectively, with 4 bases between them. In DNA, the CDR3 is TGTGCCAGCAGCGTTCGCGATACGCAGTATTTT. Translating it yields CASSVRDTQYF.

This clonotype was observed many times. The chain employs TRBV5-6 and TRBJ2-7; 8 bases are shared with TRBD2. The CDR3 is made up of 17 amino acids. Trimming removed 0 bases from V and 3 bases from J; junction bases left unmatched: 11. The germline CDR1 and CDR2 sequences are SGHDT and YYEEEE. As DNA, the CDR3 is TGTGCCAGCAGCTTGGTGTATTCGCCCAGCGGGGGCTACGAGCAGTACTTC. The encoded protein is CASSLVYSPSGGYEQYF.

This clonotype was seen many times. In DNA form, the CDR3 reads TGTGCCAGCAGCCGGGACCTCAGGGAGACCCAGTACTTC. It encodes CASSRDLRETQYF. The chain couples TRBV2 to TRBJ2-5, with D tentatively TRBD1 or TRBD2 (5 bases each). Germline values: CDR1 SNHLY, CDR2 FYNNEI. Trimming stripped 6 bases from V and 5 bases from J, with 13 bases between. The CDR3 sequence is 13 residues long.

This clonotype was seen ten or more times. The chain combines TRBV20-1 with TRBJ1-4, with 7 bases that match TRBD1. V shed 3 bases and J 6 bases; nucleotides not matched to a gene: 7. Germline CDR1 reads DFQATT; CDR2 reads SNEGSKA (reference sequence). The CDR3 is made up of 14 amino acids. The chain's CDR3 is CSASSGQVHEKLFF. The DNA of the CDR3 is TGCAGTGCTAGTTCTGGACAGGTCCATGAAAAACTGTTTTTT.

There are many counts of this clonotype. The chain recombines TRBV29-1 with TRBJ1-1; D ambiguous. Germline CDR1 is SQVTM and CDR2 is ANQGSEA. The V end lost 3 bases, the J end lost 1 base, and 9 bases lay between the germline ends. The CDR3 runs to 13 residues. The CDR3 region is CSVESAGNTEAFF. The CDR3 region has the DNA TGCAGCGTTGAGTCAGCCGGGAACACTGAAGCTTTCTTT.

This clonotype occurred many times. The rearrangement joins TRBV20-1 to TRBJ2-4, with 7 positions matching TRBD2. V gave up 7 bases and J gave up 7 bases; unmatched junction bases: 7. Germline lookup yields CDR1 DFQATT and CDR2 SNEGSKA (reference sequence). The CDR3 loop spans 12 amino acids. CDR3 region: CSGVAGLNIQYF. CDR3 bases: TGCAGTGGGGTAGCGGGTTTGAACATTCAGTACTTC.

The chain links TRBV6-6 to TRBJ2-7; TRBD1 aligns across 7 bases. This CDR3 comprises 13 residues. The junction had 5 bases not matched to a gene; V was cut back by 6 bases and J by 3 bases. Germline loops: CDR1 MNHNY, CDR2 SVGAGI (reference sequence). In DNA, the CDR3 is TGTGCCAGCAGCCGGGGACAGATCTACGAGCAGTACGTC. It translates to CASSRGQIYEQYV.

Sample share makes this clonotype medium-sized. This chain uses TRBV29-1 with TRBJ2-1; 12 bases align to TRBD2. The V segment lost 3 bases and the J segment 1 base; nucleotides outside the gene matches: 7. CDR1 and CDR2 (germline): SQVTM, ANQGSEA. The CDR3 length is 17 residues. The CDR3 sequence: CSVDVSGLAGSYNEQFF. The CDR3 nucleotides are TGCAGCGTTGATGTGTCTGGACTAGCGGGGTCCTACAATGAGCAGTTCTTC.

This clonotype was counted many times. The V and J genes are TRBV15 and TRBJ2-6; tentative D call: TRBD2 (6 bases). Germline assignment: CDR1 LNHNV and CDR2 YYDKDF (reference sequence). This CDR3 has 20 residues. Between the trimmed V and J ends, which lost 2 bases and 0 bases, there was a span of 20 bases. The CDR3 coding sequence is TGTGCCACCAGCAGATCAATAGTAGCGGTGCCTGCCTCTGGGGCCAACGTCCTGACTTTC. Its protein product is CATSRSIVAVPASGANVLTF. Using reference TRBV15 and TRBJ2-6 for the parts outside the CDR3, the full variable domain is DAMVIQNPRYQVTQFGKPVTLSCSQTLNHNVMYWYQQKSSQAPKLLFHYYDKDFNNEADTPDNFQSRRPNTSFCFLDIRSPGLGDTAMYLCATSRSIVAVPASGANVLTFGAGSRLTVL.

This clonotype was observed at least ten times. Here the CDR3 DNA reads TGTGCAGCAGGTAATCGCGCAGGTTACAATGAGCAGTTCTTC. Protein sequence: CAAGNRAGYNEQFF. The chain combines TRBV28 with TRBJ2-1; no firm D call. Germline lookup yields CDR1 MDHEN and CDR2 SYDVKM. The length of the CDR3 is 14 residues.